The rows below give T cell receptor beta chains drawn from one sample of a study of CD8 T cells in Susac syndrome. TCRdb recomputed calls from the immunoSEQ multiplex PCR reads with MiXCR, one row per CDR3 protein. Of fewer than 90,000 distinct CDR3 sequences detected, 85% to 95% appear once; the ten largest clones hold around 0.45%. The sample consisted of CD8+ T cells from PBMCs. These receptor sequences come from a human donor with Susac syndrome. The CDR3 runs from the conserved cysteine through the conserved F or W. A D gene is named only where the DNA matches it firmly. The size entry is marked missing in some rows and otherwise reads once, few, many or a size class.

size,D,J,V,DNA,CDR3
-,-,TRBJ2-7,TRBV3-1,TGTGCCAGCAGCCTTCGTATGGGACTGGGGGAGCAGTACTTC,CASSLRMGLGEQYF
-,TRBD2,TRBJ2-5,TRBV20-1,TGCAGTGCTCACAGCGTAGCGGGGGGAGAGACCCAGTACTTC,CSAHSVAGGETQYF
-,-,TRBJ2-7,TRBV11-2,TGTGCCAGCAGCTTACCGGGAAGGAGCAACGAGCAGTACTTC,CASSLPGRSNEQYF
-,-,TRBJ2-3,TRBV20-1,TGCAGTCCACTAGAGGGTCTAGCGAGCACAGATACGCAGTATTTT,CSPLEGLASTDTQYF
-,-,TRBJ2-3,TRBV12-3/TRBV12-4,TGTGCCAGCAGTTTCTCCCCTAGCACAGATACGCAGTATTTT,CASSFSPSTDTQYF
-,-,TRBJ1-3,TRBV20-1,TGCAGTGCTAGACGGGGGCATGGAAACACCATATATTTT,CSARRGHGNTIYF
-,TRBD2,TRBJ2-3,TRBV5-4,TGTGCCAGCAGCCGGGGGGAACCTCTAGGCGCAGATACGCAGTATTTT,CASSRGEPLGADTQYF
-,-,TRBJ2-3,TRBV10-3,TGTGCCATCAGTGAGATTGGGGATACGCAGTATTTT,CAISEIGDTQYF
-,-,TRBJ2-2,TRBV15,TGTGCCACCAGCCCGCGTTTCGGGGAGCTGTTTTTT,CATSPRFGELFF
-,-,TRBJ2-4,TRBV27,TGTGCCAGCAGCGTGGGGGCACGAGCCAAAAACATTCAGTACTTC,CASSVGARAKNIQYF
few,TRBD2,TRBJ2-1,TRBV19,TGTGCCGCGACTAGCGGGGCCAGGGAGCAGTTCTTC,CAATSGAREQFF
few,TRBD1,TRBJ1-1,TRBV6-2/TRBV6-3,TGTGCCAGCACCTGGGGACAGCCGAATACTGAAGCTTTCTTT,CASTWGQPNTEAFF
-,-,TRBJ1-6,TRBV20-1,TGCAGTGCTATGAGCGGGGGCGTCAGCTCCTATAATTCACCCCTCCACTTT,CSAMSGGVSSYNSPLHF
-,TRBD1,TRBJ2-3,TRBV11-2,TGTGCCAGCAGCTCGGGACAGGGGAGAGATACGCAGTATTTT,CASSSGQGRDTQYF
-,TRBD1,TRBJ2-7,TRBV18,TGTGCCAGCTCACCGGACAGGGCTACCTACGAGCAGTACTTC,CASSPDRATYEQYF
-,TRBD1,TRBJ1-2,TRBV7-4,TGTGCCAGCAGTTCCGGGGGACAGTCTCAGAGGTGGGACTTC,CASSSGGQSQRWDF